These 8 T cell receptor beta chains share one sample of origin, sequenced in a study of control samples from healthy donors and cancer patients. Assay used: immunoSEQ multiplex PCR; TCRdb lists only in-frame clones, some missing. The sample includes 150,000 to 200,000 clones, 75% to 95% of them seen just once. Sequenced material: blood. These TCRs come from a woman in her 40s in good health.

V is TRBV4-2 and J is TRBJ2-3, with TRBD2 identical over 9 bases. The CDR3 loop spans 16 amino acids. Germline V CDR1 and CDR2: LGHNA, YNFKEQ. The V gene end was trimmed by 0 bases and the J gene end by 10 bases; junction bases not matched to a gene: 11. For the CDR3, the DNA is TGTGCCAGCAGCCAAGATGGGCGGGGGGGCCCTATTCCGCAGTATTTT. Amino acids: CASSQDGRGGPIPQYF.

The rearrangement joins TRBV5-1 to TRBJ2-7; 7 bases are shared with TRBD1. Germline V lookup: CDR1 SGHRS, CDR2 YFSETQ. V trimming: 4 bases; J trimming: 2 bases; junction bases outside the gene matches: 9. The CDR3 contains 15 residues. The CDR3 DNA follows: TGCGCCAGCAGCCGAACCGGACAGGTCACCTACGAGCAGTACTTC. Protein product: CASSRTGQVTYEQYF.

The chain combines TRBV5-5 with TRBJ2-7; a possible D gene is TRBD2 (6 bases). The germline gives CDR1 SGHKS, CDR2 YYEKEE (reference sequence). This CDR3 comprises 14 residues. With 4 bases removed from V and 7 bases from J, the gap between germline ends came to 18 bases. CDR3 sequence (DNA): TGTGCCAGCAGCCTTATAGCGGACCCTAGGGAGCAGTACTTC. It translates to CASSLIADPREQYF.

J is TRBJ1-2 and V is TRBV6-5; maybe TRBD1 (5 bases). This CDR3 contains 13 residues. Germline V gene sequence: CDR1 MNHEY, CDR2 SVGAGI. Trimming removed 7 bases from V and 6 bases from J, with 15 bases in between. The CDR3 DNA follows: TGTGCCAGCACCACCGGGTGGGGGGATGGCTACACCTTC. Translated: CASTTGWGDGYTF.

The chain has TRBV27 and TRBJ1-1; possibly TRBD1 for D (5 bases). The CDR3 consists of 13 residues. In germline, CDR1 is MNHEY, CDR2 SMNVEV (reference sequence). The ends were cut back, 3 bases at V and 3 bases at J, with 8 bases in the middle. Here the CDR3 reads CASSFQGDTEAFF. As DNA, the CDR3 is TGTGCCAGCAGTTTTCAGGGAGACACTGAAGCTTTCTTT.

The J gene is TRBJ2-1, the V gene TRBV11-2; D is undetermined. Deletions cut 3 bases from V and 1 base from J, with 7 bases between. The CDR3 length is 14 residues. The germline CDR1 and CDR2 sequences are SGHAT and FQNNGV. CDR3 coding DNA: TGTGCCAGCAGCTTTGGGGTTTCCTACAATGAGCAGTTCTTC. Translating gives CASSFGVSYNEQFF.

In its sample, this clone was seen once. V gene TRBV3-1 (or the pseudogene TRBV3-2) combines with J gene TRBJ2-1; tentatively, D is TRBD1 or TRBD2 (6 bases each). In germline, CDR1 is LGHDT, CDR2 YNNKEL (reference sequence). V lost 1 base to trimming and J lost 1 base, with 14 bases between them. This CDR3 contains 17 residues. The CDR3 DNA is TGTGCCAGCAGCCAAGTCAGGTCGGGGGCGTCCTACAATGAGCAGTTCTTC. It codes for CASSQVRSGASYNEQFF.

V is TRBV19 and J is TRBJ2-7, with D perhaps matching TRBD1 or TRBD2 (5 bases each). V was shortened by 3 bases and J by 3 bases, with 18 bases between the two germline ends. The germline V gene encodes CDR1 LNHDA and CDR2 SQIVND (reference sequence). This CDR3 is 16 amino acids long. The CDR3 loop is CASSISGTPGFYEQYF. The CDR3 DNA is TGTGCCAGTAGTATCTCGGGGACGCCGGGTTTCTACGAGCAGTACTTC.